These T cell receptor beta chains were read from a single sample in a study of blood T cell repertoires in COVID-19. Produced via immunoSEQ multiplex PCR; TCRdb's table is partial and in-frame only. The data contain 20,000 to 25,000 clones, about four fifths of them singletons. The material sequenced was peripheral blood. The receptors here all came from a man aged 35 to 55 with acute or convalescent COVID-19. CDR3s include the opening cysteine and the closing phenylalanine or tryptophan. D genes are given only for firm matches. Size is stated for part of the rows, as once, few or many counts, or as a class when the clone is expanded.

D: NA
V: TRBV6-1
size: NA
J: TRBJ2-7
CDR3: CASSEAREVGYEQYF
DNA: TGTGCCAGCAGTGAAGCGAGGGAAGTGGGCTACGAGCAGTACTTC

D: TRBD1
V: TRBV29-1
size: NA
J: TRBJ1-1
CDR3: CSVVDTGGPLAEAFF
DNA: TGCAGCGTGGTTGACACAGGGGGCCCTCTGGCTGAAGCTTTCTTT

D: NA
V: TRBV9
size: NA
J: TRBJ2-7
CDR3: CASSLHRDSSYEQYF
DNA: TGTGCCAGCAGCCTCCACAGGGATTCCTCCTACGAGCAGTACTTC

D: TRBD2
V: TRBV12-3/TRBV12-4
size: NA
J: TRBJ2-7
CDR3: CASSPGGRSEQYF
DNA: TGTGCCAGCAGTCCGGGCGGGAGGAGCGAGCAGTACTTC

D: TRBD2
V: TRBV20-1
size: NA
J: TRBJ2-1
CDR3: CSASWGEAGGNEQFF
DNA: TGCAGTGCTAGTTGGGGCGAGGCGGGGGGCAATGAGCAGTTCTTC

D: TRBD1
V: TRBV4-2
size: NA
J: TRBJ1-5
CDR3: CASSQVRQGTQPQHF
DNA: TGTGCCAGCAGCCAAGTTCGACAGGGGACTCAGCCCCAGCATTTT

D: TRBD1
V: TRBV10-2
size: NA
J: TRBJ1-1
CDR3: CASSDIRGPMNTEAFF
DNA: TGCGCCAGCAGTGATATCAGGGGGCCCATGAACACTGAAGCTTTCTTT

D: TRBD2
V: TRBV7-2
size: NA
J: TRBJ2-3
CDR3: CASSKTSGVTDTQYF
DNA: TGTGCCAGCAGCAAAACTAGCGGGGTCACAGATACGCAGTATTTT

D: NA
V: TRBV30
size: NA
J: TRBJ2-2
CDR3: CAWSVISTNTGELFF
DNA: TGTGCCTGGAGTGTTATTAGCACGAACACCGGGGAGCTGTTTTTT

D: TRBD1
V: TRBV3-1/TRBV3-2
size: NA
J: TRBJ1-6
CDR3: CASSLTTGSSDSPLHF
DNA: TGTGCCAGCAGCCTTACGACAGGGAGTAGCGATTCACCCCTCCACTTT

D: NA
V: TRBV29-1
size: NA
J: TRBJ1-2
CDR3: CSVLASSGYTF
DNA: TGCAGCGTTCTTGCGTCTAGTGGCTACACCTTC

D: NA
V: TRBV25-1
size: NA
J: TRBJ2-7
CDR3: CASVDYYEQYF
DNA: TGTGCCAGCGTAGATTACTACGAGCAGTACTTC

D: TRBD1
V: TRBV4-1
size: NA
J: TRBJ1-1
CDR3: CASSQDSGQYTEAFF
DNA: TGCGCCAGCAGCCAAGATTCGGGACAGTACACTGAAGCTTTCTTT

D: TRBD1
V: TRBV10-3
size: NA
J: TRBJ1-2
CDR3: CAISAQGDVYGYTF
DNA: TGTGCCATCAGTGCGCAGGGGGATGTCTATGGCTACACCTTC

D: TRBD1
V: TRBV3-1/TRBV3-2
size: NA
J: TRBJ2-7
CDR3: CASSHGTAYEQYF
DNA: TGTGCCAGCAGCCACGGGACAGCCTACGAGCAGTACTTC

D: NA
V: TRBV5-1
size: once
J: TRBJ2-1
CDR3: CASSQDYSSYNEQFF
DNA: TGCGCCAGCAGCCAGGACTACAGCTCCTACAATGAGCAGTTCTTC

D: NA
V: TRBV10-3
size: NA
J: TRBJ1-1
CDR3: CAISEESTEAFF
DNA: TGTGCCATCAGTGAGGAGAGCACTGAAGCTTTCTTT

D: NA
V: TRBV12-3/TRBV12-4
size: NA
J: TRBJ1-1
CDR3: CASSPQGPEAFF
DNA: TGTGCCAGCAGCCCACAGGGCCCTGAAGCTTTCTTT

D: NA
V: TRBV18
size: few
J: TRBJ1-6
CDR3: CASSGTSGNSPLHF
DNA: TGTGCCAGCTCAGGGACTAGTGGGAATTCACCCCTCCACTTT

D: TRBD2
V: TRBV4-2
size: NA
J: TRBJ2-4
CDR3: CASSPGGAKNIQYF
DNA: TGTGCCAGCAGCCCGGGGGGGGCCAAAAACATTCAGTACTTC

D: NA
V: TRBV3-1/TRBV3-2
size: NA
J: TRBJ2-1
CDR3: CASSQAQGLNEQFF
DNA: TGTGCCAGCAGCCAGGCCCAGGGGTTAAATGAGCAGTTCTTC

D: TRBD2
V: TRBV9
size: NA
J: TRBJ2-3
CDR3: CASSVSPGSGGTDTQYF
DNA: TGTGCCAGCAGCGTATCCCCGGGAAGCGGGGGCACAGATACGCAGTATTTT

D: NA
V: TRBV7-2
size: NA
J: TRBJ1-1
CDR3: CASSLEDGADTEAFF
DNA: TGTGCCAGCAGCCTAGAAGACGGAGCAGACACTGAAGCTTTCTTT

D: TRBD1
V: TRBV5-1
size: few
J: TRBJ1-2
CDR3: CASSSGTGNYGYTF
DNA: TGCGCCAGCAGCTCCGGGACAGGCAACTATGGCTACACCTTC

D: NA
V: TRBV3-1/TRBV3-2
size: once
J: TRBJ2-5
CDR3: CASSQRGEETQYF
DNA: TGTGCCAGCAGCCAACGCGGTGAAGAGACCCAGTACTTC

D: NA
V: TRBV5-1
size: NA
J: TRBJ2-1
CDR3: CASSRQGDRVDEQFF
DNA: TGCGCCAGCAGCCGCCAAGGGGATAGAGTCGATGAGCAGTTCTTC

D: TRBD2
V: TRBV5-1
size: NA
J: TRBJ2-7
CDR3: CASQGAGDEQYF
DNA: TGCGCCAGCCAAGGGGCGGGAGACGAGCAGTACTTC

D: TRBD1
V: TRBV3-1/TRBV3-2
size: NA
J: TRBJ2-7
CDR3: CASSQVSGGGYEQYF
DNA: TGTGCCAGCAGCCAAGTGTCAGGGGGCGGTTACGAGCAGTACTTC

D: TRBD1
V: TRBV6-2/TRBV6-3
size: NA
J: TRBJ2-5
CDR3: CASSYTRQGGETQYF
DNA: TGTGCCAGCAGTTATACCAGACAGGGCGGAGAGACCCAGTACTTC

D: NA
V: TRBV29-1
size: few
J: TRBJ2-1
CDR3: CSVGRGNEQFF
DNA: TGCAGCGTTGGACGAGGGAATGAGCAGTTCTTC

D: NA
V: TRBV21-1
size: NA
J: TRBJ1-1
CDR3: CASSKAGTGENTEAFF
DNA: TGTGCCAGCAGCAAAGCCGGGACAGGGGAAAACACTGAAGCTTTCTTT

D: NA
V: TRBV20-1
size: NA
J: TRBJ1-1
CDR3: CSASSGTEAFF
DNA: TGCAGTGCTAGTTCAGGGACTGAAGCTTTCTTT

D: TRBD1
V: TRBV12-3/TRBV12-4
size: NA
J: TRBJ1-5
CDR3: CAGGQGNQPQHF
DNA: TGTGCCGGGGGACAGGGCAATCAGCCCCAGCATTTT

D: NA
V: TRBV10-3
size: NA
J: TRBJ1-1
CDR3: CAISERWGRNTEAFF
DNA: TGTGCCATCAGTGAGCGTTGGGGCAGGAACACTGAAGCTTTCTTT

D: TRBD1
V: TRBV18
size: NA
J: TRBJ1-2
CDR3: CASSPLGTVYGYTF
DNA: TGTGCCAGCTCACCATTAGGGACAGTCTATGGCTACACCTTC